One and the same sample provided the 9 T cell receptor beta chains below, sequenced in a study of CD8+CD57+ T cells in acquired aplastic anemia. Patients included in sequencing had previously demonstrated CD8+CD57+ cell expansion by flow cytometry. TCR beta VDJ and CDR3 profiles were obtained from a genomic DNA template. MiXCR was run by TCRdb on the reads, yielding one entry per CDR3 protein. The repertoire has 150,000 or so distinct CDR3 sequences, 40% to 55% of them found once; the top ten carry 3.2%. Sequences were obtained from sorted CD4+, CD8+, or CD8+CD57+ T cells (not recorded which) from PBMCs. The receptor set was obtained from a human donor with aplastic anemia.

For this clonotype: Given a much more abundant clone one base away, this may be a read error. This rearrangement joins TRBV7-6 to TRBJ2-1; D unresolved. The CDR3 is 11 residues long. CDR1 is SGHVS, CDR2 FNYEAQ, per germline. DNA of the CDR3: TGTACCAGCAGCTTAGATCATGAGCAGTTCTTC. It codes for CTSSLDHEQFF.

This clonotype appeared many times. This chain connects TRBV10-3 to TRBJ1-1, with D tentatively TRBD1 (5 bases). V gave up 3 bases and J gave up 0 bases, with 11 bases separating them. This CDR3 comprises 15 residues. Germline-derived CDR1 and CDR2 are ENHRY and SYGVKD. The CDR3 bases are TGTGCCATCAGTGACAGGGTTAGCGTGAACACTGAAGCTTTCTTT. Its translation is CAISDRVSVNTEAFF.

The chain links TRBV20-1 to TRBJ1-5; D unclear. This CDR3 region has 11 residues. Germline V CDR1 and CDR2: DFQATT, SNEGSKA (reference sequence). Trimming took 1 base from V and 9 from J, leaving 7 bases between them. DNA for the CDR3: TGCAGTGCTAGAGGAGGAGGGCCCCAGCATTTT. Its protein is CSARGGGPQHF.

There are many counts of this clonotype. The chain employs TRBV14 and TRBJ1-6; D gene uncertain. Germline V lookup: CDR1 SGHDN, CDR2 FVKESK. This CDR3 spans 13 amino acids. V dropped 0 bases and J dropped 9 bases, with 6 bases sitting between them. The CDR3 region is CASSQDHGSPLHF. CDR3 sequence (DNA): TGTGCCAGCAGCCAAGACCATGGTTCACCCCTCCACTTT.

The rearrangement uses TRBV3-1 and TRBJ1-1; possibly TRBD1 for D (6 bases). There are 15 residues in the CDR3. Trimming stripped 7 bases from V and 1 base from J, with 16 bases between. Germline V CDR1 and CDR2: LGHDT, YNNKEL (reference sequence). The CDR3 DNA reads as TGTGCCAGCACTCAGAGCCCGGGGGCGAACACTGAAGCTTTCTTT. Translating it yields CASTQSPGANTEAFF.

For this clonotype: A much larger clone differs by one base, so this may be a read error. This chain connects TRBV18 to TRBJ2-7; 7 nucleotides agree with TRBD1. CDR3 length equals 12 residues. The germline CDR1 and CDR2 sequences are KGHSH and LQKENI. This CDR3 reads CAGSPQGIEQYF. In DNA, the CDR3 is TGTGCCGGCTCACCACAGGGGATCGAGCAGTACTTC.

This clonotype was counted at least ten times. The chain links TRBV2 to TRBJ1-2; a weak D match, TRBD1 (5 bases). Trimming stripped 5 bases from V and 4 bases from J, with 20 bases between. The germline gives CDR1 SNHLY, CDR2 FYNNEI. CDR3 length: 16 residues. The CDR3 is CASSSMTAQASYGYTF. The CDR3 DNA sequence: TGTGCCAGCAGTTCGATGACAGCCCAGGCGTCCTATGGCTACACCTTC.

The chain links TRBV7-3 to TRBJ2-1; 7 positions agree with TRBD1. This CDR3 is 15 amino acids long. J was trimmed by 2 bases and V by 4 bases; bases with no gene match: 5. Germline V gives CDR1 SGHTA, CDR2 FQGTGA. The CDR3 sequence: CASSSAQGTYNEQFF. The CDR3 region has the DNA TGTGCCAGCAGCTCGGCACAGGGGACCTACAATGAGCAGTTCTTC.

This clonotype was counted at least ten times. The chain links TRBV7-2 to TRBJ2-2, with D uncertain. This CDR3 region has 15 residues. Germline CDR1 and CDR2: SGHTA and FQGNSA. V was clipped by 2 bases and J by 2 bases, with 9 bases between them. CDR3 sequence: CASSLNWGNTGELFF. CDR3 sequence (DNA): TGTGCCAGCAGCTTAAACTGGGGAAACACCGGGGAGCTGTTTTTT.